This T cell receptor (beta chain) was retrieved from a study of OX40 agonist ivuxolimab in advanced cancers. Overall study results and limits: The mean number of expanded clones was higher in CD8+ T cells than in CD4+.

This clone was found once. Its antigen remains unidentified. TCRdb's copy holds only in-frame clones and misses some; the assay was immunoSEQ multiplex PCR. The sample contains 58,000 or so clones, 80% to 90% of which appear only once. Trimming stripped 1 base from V and 5 bases from J, with 9 bases between. The germline CDR1 and CDR2 sequences are MGHRA and YSYEKL. The CDR3 runs to 13 residues. The sequence derives from an adult with an advanced solid tumor such as melanoma, head and neck, liver or kidney cancer. This material consisted of CD4+ or CD8+ T cells sorted from blood, taken in a trial of the OX40 agonist ivuxolimab. The chain couples TRBV4-1 to TRBJ2-7; unclear D gene. The CDR3 loop reads CASSQVNSDEQYF. In DNA form, the CDR3 reads TGCGCCAGCAGCCAAGTAAACAGTGACGAGCAGTACTTC.